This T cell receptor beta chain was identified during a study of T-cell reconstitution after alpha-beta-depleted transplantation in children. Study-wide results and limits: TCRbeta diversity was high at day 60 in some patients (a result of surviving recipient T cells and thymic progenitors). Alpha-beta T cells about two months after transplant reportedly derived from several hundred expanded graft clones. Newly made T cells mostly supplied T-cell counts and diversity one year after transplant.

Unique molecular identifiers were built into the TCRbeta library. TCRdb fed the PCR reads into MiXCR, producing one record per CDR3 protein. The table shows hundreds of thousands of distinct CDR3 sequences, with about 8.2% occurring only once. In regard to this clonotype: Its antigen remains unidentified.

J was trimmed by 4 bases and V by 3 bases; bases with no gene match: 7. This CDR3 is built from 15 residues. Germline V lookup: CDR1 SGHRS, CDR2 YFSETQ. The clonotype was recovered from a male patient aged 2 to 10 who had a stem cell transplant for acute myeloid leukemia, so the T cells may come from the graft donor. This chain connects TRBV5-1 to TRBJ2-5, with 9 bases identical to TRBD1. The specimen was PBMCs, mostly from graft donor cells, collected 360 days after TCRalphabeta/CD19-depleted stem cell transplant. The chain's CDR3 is CASSWGQGGVETQYF. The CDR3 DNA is TGCGCCAGCAGCTGGGGACAGGGCGGAGTAGAGACCCAGTACTTC.